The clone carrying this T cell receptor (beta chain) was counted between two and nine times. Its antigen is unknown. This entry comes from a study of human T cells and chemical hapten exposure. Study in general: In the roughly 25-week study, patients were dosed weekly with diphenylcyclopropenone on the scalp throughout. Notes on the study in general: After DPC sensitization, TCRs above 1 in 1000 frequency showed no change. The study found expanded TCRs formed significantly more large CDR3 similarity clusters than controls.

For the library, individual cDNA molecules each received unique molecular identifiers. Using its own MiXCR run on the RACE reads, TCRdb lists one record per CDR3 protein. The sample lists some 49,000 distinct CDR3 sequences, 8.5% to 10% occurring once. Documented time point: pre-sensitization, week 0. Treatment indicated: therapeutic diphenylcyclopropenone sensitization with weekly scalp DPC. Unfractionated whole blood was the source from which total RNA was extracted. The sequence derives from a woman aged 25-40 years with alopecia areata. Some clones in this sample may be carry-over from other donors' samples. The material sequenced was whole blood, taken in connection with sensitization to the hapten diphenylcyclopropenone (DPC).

CDR3 amino acids: CASSALADPTDTQYF. The CDR3 nucleotides read TGTGCCAGCAGTGCACTAGCGGACCCCACAGATACGCAGTATTTT. The V call is TRBV2, the J call TRBJ2-3; 8 nucleotides agree with TRBD2. The germline gives CDR1 SNHLY, CDR2 FYNNEI. This CDR3 region has 15 residues. Germline trimming cut 4 bases from V and 2 bases from J; bases unmatched to any gene: 5. The whole variable domain, filled in from reference TRBV2 and TRBJ2-3, reads EPEVTQTPSHQVTQMGQEVILRCVPISNHLYFYWYRQILGQKVEFLVSFYNNEISEKSEIFDDQFSVERPDGSNFTLKIRSTKLEDSAMYFCASSALADPTDTQYFGPGTRLTVL.